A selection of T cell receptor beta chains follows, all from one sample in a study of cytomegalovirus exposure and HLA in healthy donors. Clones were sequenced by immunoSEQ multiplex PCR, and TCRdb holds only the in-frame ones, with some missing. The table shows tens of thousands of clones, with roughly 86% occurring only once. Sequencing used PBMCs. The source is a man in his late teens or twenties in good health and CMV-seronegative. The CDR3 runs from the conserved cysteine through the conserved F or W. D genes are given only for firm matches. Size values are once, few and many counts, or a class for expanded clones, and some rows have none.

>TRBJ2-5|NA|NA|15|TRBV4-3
CASSQDAARQETQYF
TGCGCCAGCAGCCAAGACGCGGCCCGACAAGAGACCCAGTACTTC
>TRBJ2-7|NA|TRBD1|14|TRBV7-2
CASSLRQGPYEQYF
TGTGCCAGCAGCCTACGACAGGGTCCATACGAGCAGTACTTC
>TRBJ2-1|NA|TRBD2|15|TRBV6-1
CASSLLAGAPNEQFF
TGTGCCAGCAGCCTACTAGCGGGGGCCCCCAATGAGCAGTTCTTC
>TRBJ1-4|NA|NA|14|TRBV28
CASSLIGSDEKLFF
TGTGCCAGCAGTTTAATCGGGTCAGATGAAAAACTGTTTTTT
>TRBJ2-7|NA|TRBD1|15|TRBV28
CASSNWGTGGDEQYF
TGTGCCAGCAGTAATTGGGGGACAGGGGGCGACGAGCAGTACTTC
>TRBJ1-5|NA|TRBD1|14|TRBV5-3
CARRRTGGNQPQHF
TGTGCCAGAAGACGGACAGGGGGCAATCAGCCCCAGCATTTT
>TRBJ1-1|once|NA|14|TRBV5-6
CASSTGHINTEAFF
TGTGCCAGCAGCACGGGACATATCAACACTGAAGCTTTCTTT
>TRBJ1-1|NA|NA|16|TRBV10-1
CASSESRDRLNTEAFF
TGCGCCAGCAGTGAGTCCCGAGACAGACTGAACACTGAAGCTTTCTTT
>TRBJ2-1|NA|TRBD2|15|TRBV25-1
CASSVGTSASNEQFF
TGTGCCAGCAGTGTCGGGACTAGCGCCAGCAATGAGCAGTTCTTC
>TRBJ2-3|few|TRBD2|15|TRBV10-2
CASSEPGGAADTQYF
TGCGCCAGCAGTGAGCCGGGGGGGGCGGCAGATACGCAGTATTTT